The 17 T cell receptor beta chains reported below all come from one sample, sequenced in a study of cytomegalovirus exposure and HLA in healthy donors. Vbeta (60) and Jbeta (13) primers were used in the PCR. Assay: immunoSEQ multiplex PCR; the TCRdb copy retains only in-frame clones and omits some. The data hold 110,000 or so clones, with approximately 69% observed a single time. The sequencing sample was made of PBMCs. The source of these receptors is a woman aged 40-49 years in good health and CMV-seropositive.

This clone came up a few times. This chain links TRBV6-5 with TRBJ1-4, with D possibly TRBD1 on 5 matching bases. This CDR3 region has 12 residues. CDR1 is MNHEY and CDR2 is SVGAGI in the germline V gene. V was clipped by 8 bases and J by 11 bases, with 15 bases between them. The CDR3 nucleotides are TGTGCCAGCGGGGCAGGGCGGCGCAAACTGTTTTTT. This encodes CASGAGRRKLFF.

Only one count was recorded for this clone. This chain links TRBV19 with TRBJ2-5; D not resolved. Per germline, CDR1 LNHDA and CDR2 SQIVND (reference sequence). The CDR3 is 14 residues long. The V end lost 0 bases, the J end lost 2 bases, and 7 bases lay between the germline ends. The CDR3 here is CASSIDLSQETQYF. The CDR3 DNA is TGTGCCAGTAGTATAGATCTGTCGCAAGAGACCCAGTACTTC. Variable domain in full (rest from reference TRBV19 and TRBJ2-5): DGGITQSPKYLFRKEGQNVTLSCEQNLNHDAMYWYRQDPGQGLRLIYYSQIVNDFQKGDIAEGYSVSREKKESFPLTVTSAQKNPTAFYLCASSIDLSQETQYFGPGTRLLVL.

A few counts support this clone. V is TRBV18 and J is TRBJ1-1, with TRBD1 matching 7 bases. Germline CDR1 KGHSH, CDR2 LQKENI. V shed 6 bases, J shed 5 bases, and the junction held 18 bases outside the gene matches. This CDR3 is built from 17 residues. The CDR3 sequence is CASSLTGVLFGSTEAFF. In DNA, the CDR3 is TGTGCCAGCTCCCTTACAGGGGTCCTCTTTGGGAGTACTGAAGCTTTCTTT.

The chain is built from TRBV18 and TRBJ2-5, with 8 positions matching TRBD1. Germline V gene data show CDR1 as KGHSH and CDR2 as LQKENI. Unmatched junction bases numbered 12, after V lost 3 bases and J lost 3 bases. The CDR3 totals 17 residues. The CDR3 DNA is TGTGCCAGCTCACCGACAGGGGTACGTCCCGACAAAGAGACCCAGTACTTC. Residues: CASSPTGVRPDKETQYF. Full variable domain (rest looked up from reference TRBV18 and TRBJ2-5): NAGVMQNPRHLVRRRGQEARLRCSPMKGHSHVYWYRQLPEEGLKFMVYLQKENIIDESGMPKERFSAEFPKEGPSILRIQQVVRGDSAAYFCASSPTGVRPDKETQYFGPGTRLLVL.

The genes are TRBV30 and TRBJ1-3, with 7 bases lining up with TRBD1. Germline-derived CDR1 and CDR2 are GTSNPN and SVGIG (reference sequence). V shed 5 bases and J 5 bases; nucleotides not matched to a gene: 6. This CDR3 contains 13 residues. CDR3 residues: CAWAKGQRNTIYF. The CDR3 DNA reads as TGTGCCTGGGCGAAGGGACAGAGAAACACCATATATTTT. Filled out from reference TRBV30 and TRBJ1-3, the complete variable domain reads SQTIHQWPATLVQPVGSPLSLECTVEGTSNPNLYWYRQAAGRGLQLLFYSVGIGQISSEVPQNLSASRPQDRQFILSSKKLLLSDSGFYLCAWAKGQRNTIYFGEGSWLTVV.

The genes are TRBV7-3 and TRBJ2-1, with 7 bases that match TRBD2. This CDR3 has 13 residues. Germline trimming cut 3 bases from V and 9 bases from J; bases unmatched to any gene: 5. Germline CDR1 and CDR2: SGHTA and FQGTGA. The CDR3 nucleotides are TGTGCCAGCAGCTTGTTGACTAGCTCTGAGCAGTTCTTC. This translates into CASSLLTSSEQFF.

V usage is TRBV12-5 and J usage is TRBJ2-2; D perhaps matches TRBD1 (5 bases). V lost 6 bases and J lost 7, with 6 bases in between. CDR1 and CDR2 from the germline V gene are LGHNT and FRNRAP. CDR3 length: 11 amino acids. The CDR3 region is CASGRVGELFF. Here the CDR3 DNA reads TGTGCTAGTGGCAGGGTCGGGGAGCTGTTTTTT.

The CDR3 reads CASSSQGYEQYF. In DNA form, the CDR3 reads TGTGCCAGCAGCTCGCAGGGCTACGAGCAGTACTTC. The genes are TRBV5-6 and TRBJ2-7; D might be TRBD1 (5 bases). CDR1 SGHDT and CDR2 YYEEEE come from the germline V gene. V lost 3 bases, J lost 3 bases, and 7 bases lay in between. The CDR3 totals 12 residues.

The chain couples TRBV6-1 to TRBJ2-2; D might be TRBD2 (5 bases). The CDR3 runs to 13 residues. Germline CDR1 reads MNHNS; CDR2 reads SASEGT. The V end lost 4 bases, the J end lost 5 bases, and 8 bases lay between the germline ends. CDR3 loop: CASSAGITGELFF. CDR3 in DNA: TGTGCCAGCAGTGCGGGGATAACCGGGGAGCTGTTTTTT.

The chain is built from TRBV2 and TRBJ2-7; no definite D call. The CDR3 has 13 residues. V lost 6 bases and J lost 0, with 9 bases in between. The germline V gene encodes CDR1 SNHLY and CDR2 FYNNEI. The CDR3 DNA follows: TGTGCCAGCAGCGCAGCTAGCTCCTACGAGCAGTACTTC. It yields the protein CASSAASSYEQYF.

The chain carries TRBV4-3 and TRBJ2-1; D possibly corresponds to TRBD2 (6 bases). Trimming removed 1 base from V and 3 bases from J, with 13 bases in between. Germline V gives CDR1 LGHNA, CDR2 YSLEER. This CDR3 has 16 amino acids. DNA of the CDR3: TGCGCCAGCAGCCAAGCCAAGGGAGGCGGCTACAATGAGCAGTTCTTC. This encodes CASSQAKGGGYNEQFF.

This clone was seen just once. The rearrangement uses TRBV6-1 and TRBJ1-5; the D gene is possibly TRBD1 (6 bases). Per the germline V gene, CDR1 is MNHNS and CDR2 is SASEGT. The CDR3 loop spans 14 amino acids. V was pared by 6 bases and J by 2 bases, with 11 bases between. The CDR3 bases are TGTGCCAGCAGAACAGGGTTCGGCAATCAGCCCCAGCATTTT. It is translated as CASRTGFGNQPQHF.

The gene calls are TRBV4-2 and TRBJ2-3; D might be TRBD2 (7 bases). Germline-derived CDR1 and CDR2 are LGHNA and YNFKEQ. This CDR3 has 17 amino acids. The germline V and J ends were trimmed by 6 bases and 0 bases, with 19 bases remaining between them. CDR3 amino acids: CASRLQGGDASTDTQYF. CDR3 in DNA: TGTGCCAGCAGACTCCAAGGGGGGGACGCTAGCACAGATACGCAGTATTTT.

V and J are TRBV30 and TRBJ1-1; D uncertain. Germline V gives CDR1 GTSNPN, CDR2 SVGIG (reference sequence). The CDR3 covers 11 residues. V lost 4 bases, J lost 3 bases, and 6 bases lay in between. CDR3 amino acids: CAWTEYTEAFF. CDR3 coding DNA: TGTGCCTGGACCGAGTACACTGAAGCTTTCTTT.

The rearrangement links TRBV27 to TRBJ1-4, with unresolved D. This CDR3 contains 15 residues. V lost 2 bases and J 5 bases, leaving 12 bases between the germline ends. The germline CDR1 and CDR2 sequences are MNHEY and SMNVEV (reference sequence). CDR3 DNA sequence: TGTGCCAGCAGTTTAGCGGTTACTGGAAATGAAAAACTGTTTTTT. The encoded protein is CASSLAVTGNEKLFF. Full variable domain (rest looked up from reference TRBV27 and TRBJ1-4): EAQVTQNPRYLITVTGKKLTVTCSQNMNHEYMSWYRQDPGLGLRQIYYSMNVEVTDKGDVPEGYKVSRKEKRNFPLILESPSPNQTSLYFCASSLAVTGNEKLFFGSGTQLSVL.

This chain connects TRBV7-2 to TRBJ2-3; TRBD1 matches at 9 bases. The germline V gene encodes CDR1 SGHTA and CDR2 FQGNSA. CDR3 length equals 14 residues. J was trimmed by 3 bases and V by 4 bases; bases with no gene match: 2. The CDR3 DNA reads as TGTGCCAGCAGCTCGGACAGGGGTACAGATACGCAGTATTTT. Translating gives CASSSDRGTDTQYF.

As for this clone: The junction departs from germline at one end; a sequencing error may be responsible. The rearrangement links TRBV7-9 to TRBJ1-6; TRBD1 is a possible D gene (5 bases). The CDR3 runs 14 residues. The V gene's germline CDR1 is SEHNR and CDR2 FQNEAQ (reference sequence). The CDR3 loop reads CSSSLPRDMSPLHF. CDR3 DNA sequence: TGTTCCAGCAGCTTACCCAGGGATATGTCACCCCTCCACTTT.